The 6 T cell receptor beta chains in this list originate from one sample, sequenced in a study of CD8+ T cells in alopecia areata. It was cDNA, reverse transcribed from extracted RNA, that served as the sequencing template. TCRdb's copy holds only in-frame clones and misses some; the assay was immunoSEQ multiplex PCR. The data show roughly 120,000 clones, with around two fifths seen just once and roughly 3.3% held by the top ten. Sequencing input: CD4+ T cells sorted from blood. These receptors all come from a human donor with alopecia areata.

This clone was observed a few times. The chain joins TRBV7-9 to TRBJ2-5; D tentatively fits TRBD1 or TRBD2 (5 bases each). This CDR3 region has 18 residues. With 1 base removed from V and 5 bases from J, the gap between germline ends came to 23 bases. Germline V CDR1 and CDR2: SEHNR, FQNEAQ (reference sequence). CDR3 residues: CASSLVPIRDGWGETQYF. CDR3 nucleotides: TGTGCCAGCAGCTTAGTGCCAATAAGGGACGGCTGGGGGGAGACCCAGTACTTC.

The chain has TRBV7-2 and TRBJ2-3; TRBD1 agrees at 8 bases. Germline V lookup: CDR1 SGHTA, CDR2 FQGNSA. This CDR3 contains 14 residues. V lost 7 bases and J lost 5; bases outside the gene matches: 8. The CDR3 loop reads CASTRTGRGDTQYF. The DNA for the CDR3 is TGTGCCAGCACCCGGACAGGGCGGGGAGATACGCAGTATTTT.

There are a few counts of this clone. The genes are TRBV29-1 and TRBJ1-1; the D gene is possibly TRBD1 (6 bases). This CDR3 spans 12 amino acids. The V gene's germline CDR1 is SQVTM and CDR2 ANQGSEA. V lost 4 bases to trimming and J lost 3 bases, with 9 bases between them. The CDR3 sequence is CSVVGGYTEAFF. The CDR3 coding sequence is TGCAGCGTTGTGGGGGGCTACACTGAAGCTTTCTTT.

The V call is TRBV6-1, the J call TRBJ2-3; no clear D. Germline V gives CDR1 MNHNS, CDR2 SASEGT. The germline V and J ends were trimmed by 8 bases and 9 bases, with 9 bases remaining between them. The CDR3 loop spans 10 amino acids. Written as DNA, the CDR3 is TGTGCCAGCGGGCTGGAAACGCAGTATTTT. As protein: CASGLETQYF.

The chain combines TRBV30 with TRBJ1-2; 7 nucleotides line up with TRBD1. Germline-derived CDR1 and CDR2 are GTSNPN and SVGIG (reference sequence). The V gene end was trimmed by 2 bases and the J gene end by 7 bases; junction bases not matched to a gene: 7. The CDR3 totals 13 residues. The CDR3 sequence: CAWSPTGKIGYTF. CDR3 nucleotide sequence: TGTGCCTGGAGTCCGACAGGGAAGATTGGCTACACCTTC.

This clone was seen only a few times. CDR3 sequence (DNA): TGCAGCGTTGAAAAACGACAGGGGGGAGAGACCCAGTACTTC. Its translation: CSVEKRQGGETQYF. This chain joins TRBV29-1 and TRBJ2-5; TRBD1 aligns across 9 bases. The CDR3 length is 14 residues. V lost 2 bases and J lost 4; bases outside the gene matches: 5. Germline V gene sequence: CDR1 SQVTM, CDR2 ANQGSEA.